The count of the clone carrying this T cell receptor beta chain is one. Antigen specificity is unknown. This record belongs to a study of OX40 agonist ivuxolimab in advanced cancers. Findings of the study overall: On average, CD8+ T cells showed a greater number of expanded clones than CD4+. Dose levels from 0.1 to 3.0 mg/kg saw CD4+ and CD8+ blood T cells expand clonally by week 6.

Sequencing was performed with immunoSEQ multiplex PCR; in TCRdb, only in-frame clones are kept and a portion is missing. This sample carries about 58,000 clones, roughly 86% of them seen once, and the ten largest clones take around 0.99%. Germline CDR1 and CDR2: SGHTA and FQGNSA. This CDR3 spans 15 amino acids. Trimming removed 1 base from V and 3 bases from J, with 13 bases in between. The clonotype originates from an adult with an advanced solid tumor such as melanoma, head and neck, liver or kidney cancer. Sequences were derived from CD4+ or CD8+ T cells sorted from blood, sampled in a trial of the OX40 agonist ivuxolimab. V is TRBV7-2 and J is TRBJ2-7; no clear D. The chain's CDR3 is CASSLDVNGYYEQYF. The CDR3, as DNA: TGTGCCAGCAGCTTAGATGTGAACGGGTACTACGAGCAGTACTTC.